The rows below give T cell receptor beta chains drawn from one sample of a study of blood T cell repertoires in COVID-19. Produced via immunoSEQ multiplex PCR; TCRdb's table is partial and in-frame only. In the table there are 55,000 to 90,000 clones, about 80% of which are singletons. The sample taken for sequencing was peripheral blood. These TCRs come from a woman aged 60-75 years with acute or convalescent COVID-19. The CDR3 runs from the conserved cysteine through the conserved F or W. D genes are given only for firm matches. Expanded clones get a size class; other rows say once, few or many, or leave the size out.

j_call clone_size v_call d_call cdr3_nt cdr3_aa
TRBJ1-3 - TRBV2 - TGTGCCAGCAGTGATCAGGGGTCCGGAAACACCATATATTTT CASSDQGSGNTIYF
TRBJ2-1 - TRBV5-1 - TGCGCCAGCAGCCAGGCCAACTCCTACAATGAGCAGTTCTTC CASSQANSYNEQFF
TRBJ1-4 - TRBV19 TRBD1 TGTGCCAGTAGTATCGGGACAGGGCGAAACGAAAAACTGTTTTTT CASSIGTGRNEKLFF
TRBJ2-6 - TRBV19 - TGTGCCAGTAGTCAGTCGAGGAGGTCTGGGGCCAACGTCCTGACTTTC CASSQSRRSGANVLTF
TRBJ2-4 - TRBV4-2 - TGTGCCAGCAGCCCATCGACAGGAGGCGGTAAAAACATTCAGTACTTC CASSPSTGGGKNIQYF
TRBJ1-1 - TRBV30 TRBD1 TGTGCCTCGGACAGGGGCGGGTCTGAAGCTTTCTTT CASDRGGSEAFF
TRBJ2-2 - TRBV7-2 TRBD2 TGTGCCAGCATCCCCCGGGGGGGCTTCGGGGAGCTGTTTTTT CASIPRGGFGELFF
TRBJ1-1 - TRBV6-4 - TGTGCCAGCAGCGCGACGGGCGGGGGTGGCACTGAAGCTTTCTTT CASSATGGGGTEAFF
TRBJ2-2 - TRBV5-4 TRBD1 TGTGCCAGCAGCCCAGGGGGCCTAGGTAAAACCGGGGAGCTGTTTTTT CASSPGGLGKTGELFF
TRBJ2-7 - TRBV5-1 TRBD2 TGCGCCAGCAGCTTTGGCGGGGGGGGATCCTACGAGCAGTACTTC CASSFGGGGSYEQYF
TRBJ1-2 - TRBV19 - TGTGCCAGTAGTATAGACGACAGGAACTATGGCTACACCTTC CASSIDDRNYGYTF
TRBJ2-7 - TRBV6-5 TRBD2 TGTGCCAGCCATCAGGGAGGGTTCGGCCGCCACGAGCAGTACTTC CASHQGGFGRHEQYF
TRBJ1-4 - TRBV3-1/TRBV3-2 - TGTGCCAGCAGCCTAAGGGGGGGAAAACTGTTTTTT CASSLRGGKLFF
TRBJ2-7 - TRBV7-8 - TGTGCCAGCAGCTTAGCGACCGGGACAGCGGGTGGATACGAGCAGTACTTC CASSLATGTAGGYEQYF
TRBJ2-6 - TRBV10-3 - TGTGCCATCAGTGAGGGAACTGCTGGGCTCAGCTCTGGGGCCAACGTCCTGACTTTC CAISEGTAGLSSGANVLTF
TRBJ1-1 - TRBV29-1 TRBD1 TGCAGCGGAGACAGGGGAGGGAACACTGAAGCTTTCTTT CSGDRGGNTEAFF
TRBJ2-1 - TRBV5-1 TRBD2 TGCGCCAGCAGCCCCACCGGGACTAGCTACGATGAGCAGTTCTTC CASSPTGTSYDEQFF
TRBJ2-7 - TRBV11-2 - TGTGCCAGCAGCTTTCAAGGGGTCGAGCAGTACTTC CASSFQGVEQYF
TRBJ1-5 - TRBV27 TRBD1 TGTGCCAGCAGTGACGGGACAGGGGGCTATAGCAATCAGCCCCAGCATTTT CASSDGTGGYSNQPQHF
TRBJ2-3 - TRBV29-1 TRBD2 TGCAGCGGCGGCGCGGGGGGCGGTACGCAGTATTTT CSGGAGGGTQYF
TRBJ1-5 - TRBV18 TRBD1 TGTGCCAGCTCCCGGGACAGGGGGTTGGATCAGCCCCAGCATTTT CASSRDRGLDQPQHF
TRBJ1-1 - TRBV4-1 - TGCGCCAGCAGCCACCAGGGTAGTACTGAAGCTTTCTTT CASSHQGSTEAFF
TRBJ1-2 - TRBV9 - TGTGCCAGCAGCGTAGAAGAGGGAGGCTGCGCCTTC CASSVEEGGCAF
TRBJ2-7 few TRBV11-2 - TGTGCCAGCAGCTTACACACAGGGACGAGCGAGCAGTACTTC CASSLHTGTSEQYF
TRBJ2-3 - TRBV2 TRBD2 TGTGCCAGCAGCCTCAAGAGCGGGGCCCCCGGTGGAGATACGCAGTATTTT CASSLKSGAPGGDTQYF
TRBJ2-2 - TRBV5-1 - TGCGCCAGCAGCTTGCGGGGGACCACCGGGGAGCTGTTTTTT CASSLRGTTGELFF
TRBJ1-1 few TRBV5-1 - TGCGCCAGCAGCCTGGACAGTGAGACTGAAGCTTTCTTT CASSLDSETEAFF
TRBJ1-3 - TRBV10-1 - TGCGCCAGCAGTGTTTTTTCACGCAGGGCTGGAAACACCATATATTTT CASSVFSRRAGNTIYF
TRBJ1-4 - TRBV27 - TGTGCCAGCAGTTACGGGGGGGAAAAACTGTTTTTT CASSYGGEKLFF
TRBJ1-6 - TRBV5-6 - TGTGCCAGCAGCTTGGACCCGGGGGCCTATAATTCACCCCTCCACTTT CASSLDPGAYNSPLHF
TRBJ2-1 few TRBV5-6 - TGTGCCAGCAGCCCCGAGGGGGGGGAGCAGTTCTTC CASSPEGGEQFF
TRBJ2-2 - TRBV19 - TGTGCCAGTAGTATCGGCGGGGAGCTGTTTTTT CASSIGGELFF
TRBJ1-1 few TRBV18 - TGTGCCAGCTCACCACCGGGGTCCGGGGGGTACACTGAAGCTTTCTTT CASSPPGSGGYTEAFF
TRBJ1-2 - TRBV5-6 - TGTGCCAGCAGCGAAGACAGGAACTATGGCTACACCTTC CASSEDRNYGYTF
TRBJ1-2 - TRBV19 TRBD1 TGTGCCAGTAGTGCTCCGGGACAGCCCTGGGCTGGCTACACCTTC CASSAPGQPWAGYTF
TRBJ1-1 - TRBV11-2 - TGTGCCAGCAGCCAACGTTCGAGAATTCAGAACACTGAAGCTTTCTTT CASSQRSRIQNTEAFF
TRBJ2-7 - TRBV5-1 TRBD2 TGCGCCAGCAGCTTGGCCCCTAGCGGGGCCTACGAGCAGTACTTC CASSLAPSGAYEQYF
TRBJ2-1 - TRBV7-2 - TGTGCCAGCAGCTTGAGGGTCTACAATGAGCAGTTCTTC CASSLRVYNEQFF
TRBJ2-1 - TRBV3-1/TRBV3-2 TRBD2 TGTGCCAGCAGCCAAGTTCGGAGCGGGGCCTACAATGAGCAGTTCTTC CASSQVRSGAYNEQFF
TRBJ1-5 - TRBV4-2 TRBD1 TGTGCCAGCAGCCCCCTGTCGACAGGGGGCCCGAATCAGCCCCAGCATTTT CASSPLSTGGPNQPQHF
TRBJ1-5 - TRBV19 - TGTGCCAGTAGTGAAGGACAGCTTAGCAATCAGCCCCAGCATTTT CASSEGQLSNQPQHF
TRBJ2-5 - TRBV15 - TGTGCCACCAGCACTAGACAGGACCAAGAGACCCAGTACTTC CATSTRQDQETQYF
TRBJ1-1 - TRBV6-5 TRBD1 TGTGCCAGCAGTCCCTCGTACAGGGGAGGCACTGAAGCTTTCTTT CASSPSYRGGTEAFF
TRBJ1-1 - TRBV3-1/TRBV3-2 TRBD1 TGTGCCAGCAGCCGGCGTACCTGGACAGGGTTGGCCCCCACCGATGAAGCTTTCTTT CASSRRTWTGLAPTDEAFF
TRBJ1-1 - TRBV21-1 - TGTGCCAGCAGCTATGGTACAGGGGGTCGTACTGAAGCTTTCTTT CASSYGTGGRTEAFF
TRBJ2-5 - TRBV27 TRBD1 TGTGCCAGCAGATCGGACAGGGAGTACCAAGAGACCCAGTACTTC CASRSDREYQETQYF
TRBJ2-1 once TRBV5-1 - TGCGCCAGCAGCTTGAGAACCGCGGACAATGAGCAGTTCTTC CASSLRTADNEQFF
TRBJ2-7 - TRBV7-9 - TGTGCCAGCAGCTTAAGGCAGACATCCTCCTACGAGCAGTACTTC CASSLRQTSSYEQYF
TRBJ1-1 - TRBV2 - TGTGCCAGCAGTAATGACATCAACACTGAAGCTTTCTTT CASSNDINTEAFF
TRBJ1-1 once TRBV2 TRBD1 TGTGCCAGCACTCCCAGGGGGGGACAGGGGAACACTGAAGCTTTCTTT CASTPRGGQGNTEAFF
TRBJ2-7 - TRBV5-1 TRBD1 TGCGCCAGCAGCGCGACAGGGGGGGACTACGAGCAGTACTTC CASSATGGDYEQYF
TRBJ1-1 - TRBV2 TRBD1 TGTGCCAGCAGCGGACAGGGGGCCACTGAAGCTTTCTTT CASSGQGATEAFF
TRBJ2-6 - TRBV19 - TGTGCCAGTAGTATAGCAGGGACTGGGGCCAACGTCCTGACTTTC CASSIAGTGANVLTF
TRBJ1-1 - TRBV19 - TGTGCCAGTATTCCCCTGGGGGGGCGACGGACCACTGAAGCTTTCTTT CASIPLGGRRTTEAFF
TRBJ1-3 - TRBV10-3 - TGTGCCATCAGTGATACGGGAGTCTCTGGAAACACCATATATTTT CAISDTGVSGNTIYF
TRBJ2-3 few TRBV25-1 - TGTGCCAGCAGTGCAGGACACCGCACAGATACGCAGTATTTT CASSAGHRTDTQYF
TRBJ1-1 - TRBV12-3/TRBV12-4 - TGTGCCAGCACCGCGGACAGGAACACTGAAGCTTTCTTT CASTADRNTEAFF
TRBJ2-1 - TRBV5-4 TRBD2 TGTGCCAGCAGCTTGCCTAGCGGGGGGGCCTCTACCAATGAGCAGTTCTTC CASSLPSGGASTNEQFF
TRBJ1-3 - TRBV6-6 TRBD1 TGTGCCAGCAGCTCGACAGGGTCTGGAAACACCATATATTTT CASSSTGSGNTIYF